This T cell receptor (beta chain) was profiled in a study of beta chain features in type 1 diabetes. General observations from the study: Sequencing the cDNA could make cells with high TCR expression show up more than they should. Within each of all four CD4+ subsets, Type 1 diabetes patients had TCRB CDR3s that were moderately but significantly shorter.

Remarks on this clone: Its antigen is not identified.

The authors reverse transcribed all of the isolated RNA, so sequencing captured expressed TCRB transcripts. Only in-frame clones appear in the TCRdb table, and some are missing; sequencing was by immunoSEQ multiplex PCR. Of around 250,000 clones in the sample, roughly an eighth were seen once. The CDR3 has 13 amino acids. Germline lookup yields CDR1 LNHNV and CDR2 YYDKDF (reference sequence). Trimming took off 5 bases at V and 4 bases at J, with 11 bases between the two ends. The receptor was isolated from a young man with type 1 diabetes. This chain uses TRBV15 with TRBJ1-1, with D perhaps matching TRBD1 (6 bases). Sequenced input: naive CD4+ T cells from blood. CDR3 loop: CATSPGQLTEAFF. CDR3 sequence (DNA): TGTGCCACCAGCCCCGGACAGCTCACTGAAGCTTTCTTT.